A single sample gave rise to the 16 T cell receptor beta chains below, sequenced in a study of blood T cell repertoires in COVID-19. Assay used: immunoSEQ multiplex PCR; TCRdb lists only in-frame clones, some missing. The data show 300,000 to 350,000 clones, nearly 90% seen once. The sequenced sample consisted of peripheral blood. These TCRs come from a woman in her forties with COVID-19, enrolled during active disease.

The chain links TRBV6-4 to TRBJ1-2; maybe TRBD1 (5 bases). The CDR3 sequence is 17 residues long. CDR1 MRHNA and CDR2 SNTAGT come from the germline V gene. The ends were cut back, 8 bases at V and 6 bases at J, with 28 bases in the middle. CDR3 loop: CASRPRGDSGVVDGYTF. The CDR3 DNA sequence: TGTGCCAGCCGCCCCCGGGGGGACTCCGGGGTAGTAGATGGCTACACCTTC.

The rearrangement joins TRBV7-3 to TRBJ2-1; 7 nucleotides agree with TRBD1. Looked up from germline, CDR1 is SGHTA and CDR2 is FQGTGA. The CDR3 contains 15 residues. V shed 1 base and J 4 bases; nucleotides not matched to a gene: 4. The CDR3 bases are TGTGCCAGCAGCTTAAACAGGGGAGCTTACAATGAGCAGTTCTTC. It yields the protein CASSLNRGAYNEQFF.

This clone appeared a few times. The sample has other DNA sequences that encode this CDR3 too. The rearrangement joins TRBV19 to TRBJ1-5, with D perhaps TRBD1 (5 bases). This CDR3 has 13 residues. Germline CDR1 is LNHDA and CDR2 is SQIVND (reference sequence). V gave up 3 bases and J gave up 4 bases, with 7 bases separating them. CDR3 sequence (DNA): TGTGCCAGTAGTATTGGGGGGAATCAGCCCCAGCATTTT. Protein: CASSIGGNQPQHF.

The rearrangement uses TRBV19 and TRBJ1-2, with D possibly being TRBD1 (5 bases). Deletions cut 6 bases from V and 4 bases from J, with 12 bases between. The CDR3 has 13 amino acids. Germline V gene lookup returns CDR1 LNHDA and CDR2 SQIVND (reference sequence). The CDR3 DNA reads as TGTGCCAGTAGGGCCATGGGGCTCTATGGCTACACCTTC. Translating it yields CASRAMGLYGYTF.

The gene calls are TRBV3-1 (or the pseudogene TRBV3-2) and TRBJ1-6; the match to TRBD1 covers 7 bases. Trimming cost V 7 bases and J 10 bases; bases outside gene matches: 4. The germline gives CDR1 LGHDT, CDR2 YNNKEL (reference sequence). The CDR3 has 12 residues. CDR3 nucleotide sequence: TGTGCCAGCACCCGACAGGGATCACCCCTCCACTTT. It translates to CASTRQGSPLHF.

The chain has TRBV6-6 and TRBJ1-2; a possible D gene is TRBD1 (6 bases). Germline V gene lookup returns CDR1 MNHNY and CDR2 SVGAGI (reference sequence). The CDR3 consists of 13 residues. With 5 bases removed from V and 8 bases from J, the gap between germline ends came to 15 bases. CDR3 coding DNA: TGTGCCAGCAGTATTACAGGGTCGGAGGGCTACACCTTC. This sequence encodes CASSITGSEGYTF.

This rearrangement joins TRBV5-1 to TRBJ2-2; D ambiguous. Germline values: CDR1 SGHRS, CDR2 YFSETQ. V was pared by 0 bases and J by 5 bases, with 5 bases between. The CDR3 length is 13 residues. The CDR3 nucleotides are TGCGCCAGCAGCTTGGGTCCGACCGGGGAGCTGTTTTTT. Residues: CASSLGPTGELFF.

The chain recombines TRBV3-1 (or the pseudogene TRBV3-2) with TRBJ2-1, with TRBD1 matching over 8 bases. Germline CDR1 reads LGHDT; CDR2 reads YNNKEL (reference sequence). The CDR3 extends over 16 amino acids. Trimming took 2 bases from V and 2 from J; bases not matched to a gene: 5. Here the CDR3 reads CASSQLGQAPYNEQFF. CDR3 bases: TGTGCCAGCAGCCAATTGGGACAGGCCCCCTACAATGAGCAGTTCTTC.

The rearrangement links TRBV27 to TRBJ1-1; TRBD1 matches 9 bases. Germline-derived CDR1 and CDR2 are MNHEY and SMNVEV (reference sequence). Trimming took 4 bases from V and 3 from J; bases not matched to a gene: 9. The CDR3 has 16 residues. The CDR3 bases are TGTGCCAGCAGTTATAATTTAGGGACAGGGCACACTGAAGCTTTCTTT. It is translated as CASSYNLGTGHTEAFF.

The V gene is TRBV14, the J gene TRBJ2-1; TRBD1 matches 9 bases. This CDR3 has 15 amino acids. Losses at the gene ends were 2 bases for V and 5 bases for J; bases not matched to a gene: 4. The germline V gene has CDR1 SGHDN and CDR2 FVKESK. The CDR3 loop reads CASSQRQGDHNEQFF. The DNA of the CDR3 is TGTGCCAGCAGCCAACGACAGGGGGACCACAATGAGCAGTTCTTC.

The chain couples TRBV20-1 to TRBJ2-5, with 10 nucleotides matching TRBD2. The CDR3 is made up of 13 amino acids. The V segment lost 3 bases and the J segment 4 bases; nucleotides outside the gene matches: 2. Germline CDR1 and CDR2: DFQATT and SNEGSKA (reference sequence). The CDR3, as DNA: TGCAGTGCTAGTATAGCGGGAGGAGAGACCCAGTACTTC. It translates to CSASIAGGETQYF.

The CDR3 loop is CASSYSLLGRPYGYTF. The DNA of the CDR3 is TGTGCCAGCAGTTACTCCCTATTGGGGAGACCCTATGGCTACACCTTC. The chain couples TRBV6-5 to TRBJ1-2; D unresolved. The CDR3 runs to 16 residues. V gave up 0 bases and J gave up 4 bases, with 15 bases separating them. The germline V gene encodes CDR1 MNHEY and CDR2 SVGAGI.

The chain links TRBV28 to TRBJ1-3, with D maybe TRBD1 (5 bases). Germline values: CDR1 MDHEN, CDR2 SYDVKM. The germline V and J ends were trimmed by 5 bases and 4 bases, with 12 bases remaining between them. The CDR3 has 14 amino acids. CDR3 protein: CASSGGTPGNTIYF. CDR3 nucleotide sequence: TGTGCCAGCAGTGGCGGGACTCCCGGAAACACCATATATTTT.

CDR3 bases: TGTGCCAGCACCCAGATCGGGGTTCTTGTCGGAAACACCATATATTTT. It specifies CASTQIGVLVGNTIYF. The gene calls are TRBV28 and TRBJ1-3; unclear D gene. The CDR3 sequence is 16 residues long. Germline V CDR1 and CDR2: MDHEN, SYDVKM. V was clipped by 7 bases and J by 4 bases, with 20 bases between them.

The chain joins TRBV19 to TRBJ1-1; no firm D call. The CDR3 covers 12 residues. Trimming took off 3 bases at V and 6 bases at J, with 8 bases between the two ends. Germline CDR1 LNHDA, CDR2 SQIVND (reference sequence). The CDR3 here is CASSIEHSEAFF. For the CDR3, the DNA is TGTGCCAGTAGTATCGAGCACTCTGAAGCTTTCTTT.

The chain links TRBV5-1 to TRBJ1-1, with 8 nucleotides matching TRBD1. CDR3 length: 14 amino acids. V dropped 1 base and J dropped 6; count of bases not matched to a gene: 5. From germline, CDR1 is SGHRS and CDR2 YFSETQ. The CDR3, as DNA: TGCGCCAGCAGCTTGTCGGGACAGGTCCCTGAAGCTTTCTTT. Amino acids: CASSLSGQVPEAFF.